The sequence of this TCR beta chain was determined in a study of blood T cell repertoires in COVID-19. Study summary: Researchers got acute and convalescent COVID-19 samples from the United States, Italy and Spain. The cDNA or gDNA used as material had been derived from T cells, B-cell-depleted T cells, or PBMCs.

Clones were read by immunoSEQ multiplex PCR, and TCRdb kept only the in-frame ones, dropping some. The repertoire holds around 100,000 clones, just over 90% seen once, with about 5% in the top ten. The junction had 4 bases not matched to a gene; V was cut back by 0 bases and J by 5 bases. Germline V gives CDR1 SGHNT, CDR2 YYREEE (reference sequence). This CDR3 has 15 amino acids. Sequencing was performed on peripheral blood. This clonotype was sampled from a man aged 50 to 59 with acute or convalescent COVID-19. This chain uses TRBV5-4 with TRBJ2-7; 11 positions match TRBD1. As DNA, the CDR3 is TGTGCCAGCAGCTTGGGGACAGGGGGCCGGCACGAGCAGTACTTC. This gives the protein CASSLGTGGRHEQYF.